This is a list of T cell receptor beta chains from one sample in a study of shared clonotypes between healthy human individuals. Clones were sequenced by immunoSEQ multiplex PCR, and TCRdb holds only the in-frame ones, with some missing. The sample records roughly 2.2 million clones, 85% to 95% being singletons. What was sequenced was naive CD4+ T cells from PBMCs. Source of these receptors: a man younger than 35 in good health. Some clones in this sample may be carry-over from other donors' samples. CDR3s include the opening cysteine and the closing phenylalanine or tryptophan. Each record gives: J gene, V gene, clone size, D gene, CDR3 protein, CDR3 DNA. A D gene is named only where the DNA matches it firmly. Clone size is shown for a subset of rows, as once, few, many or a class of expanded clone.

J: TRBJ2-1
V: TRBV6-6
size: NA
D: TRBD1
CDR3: CASWSTGGADNEQFF
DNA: TGTGCCAGCTGGTCGACAGGGGGCGCCGACAATGAGCAGTTCTTC

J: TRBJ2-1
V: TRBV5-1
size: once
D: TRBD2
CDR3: CASSLRAGGPGNEQFF
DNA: TGCGCCAGCAGCTTGAGGGCGGGAGGGCCAGGGAATGAGCAGTTCTTC

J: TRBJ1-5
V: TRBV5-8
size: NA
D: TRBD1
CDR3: CASSPPTGDQPQHF
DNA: TGTGCCAGCAGCCCTCCGACAGGGGATCAGCCCCAGCATTTT

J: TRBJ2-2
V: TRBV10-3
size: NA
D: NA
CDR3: CATKGGPTNTGELFF
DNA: TGTGCCACCAAGGGTGGACCTACGAACACCGGGGAGCTGTTTTTT

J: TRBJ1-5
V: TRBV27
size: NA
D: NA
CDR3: CASSLLGSNSPQHF
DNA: TGTGCCAGCAGTTTATTAGGGTCGAATAGTCCCCAGCATTTT

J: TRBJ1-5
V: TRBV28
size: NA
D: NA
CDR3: CASSLLSGRGSNQPQHF
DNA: TGTGCCAGCAGTTTATTATCCGGCAGGGGTAGCAATCAGCCCCAGCATTTT

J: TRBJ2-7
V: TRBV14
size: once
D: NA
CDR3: CASSQEPGYSRYEQYF
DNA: TGTGCCAGCAGCCAAGAGCCGGGGTACTCTCGCTACGAGCAGTACTTC

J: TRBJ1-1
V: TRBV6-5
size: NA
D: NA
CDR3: CASTLDRMNTEAFF
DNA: TGTGCCAGCACCCTGGACAGAATGAACACTGAAGCTTTCTTT

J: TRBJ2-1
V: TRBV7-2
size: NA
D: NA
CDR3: CASSLLGGGSYNEQFF
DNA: TGTGCCAGCAGCCTACTCGGGGGAGGCTCCTACAATGAGCAGTTCTTC

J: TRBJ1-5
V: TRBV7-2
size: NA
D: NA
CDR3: CASSLYVGQPQHF
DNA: TGTGCCAGCAGCCTGTATGTGGGTCAGCCCCAGCATTTT

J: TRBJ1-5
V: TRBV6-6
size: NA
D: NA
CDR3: CASSRLVGEKAAQHF
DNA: TGTGCCAGCAGCAGACTCGTGGGGGAGAAAGCAGCCCAGCATTTT

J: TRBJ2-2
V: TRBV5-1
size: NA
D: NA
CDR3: CASSLSGLITNTGELFF
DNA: TGCGCCAGCAGCTTGTCGGGACTCATCACGAACACCGGGGAGCTGTTTTTT

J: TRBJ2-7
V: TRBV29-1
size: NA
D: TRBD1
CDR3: CSVPPVGTGGYEQYF
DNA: TGCAGCGTTCCTCCTGTAGGGACAGGGGGCTACGAGCAGTACTTC

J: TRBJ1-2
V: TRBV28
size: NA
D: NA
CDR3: CASSRVRYGYTF
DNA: TGTGCCAGCAGCCGGGTTCGCTATGGCTACACCTTC

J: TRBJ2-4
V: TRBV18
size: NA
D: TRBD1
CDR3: CASSPPGQGTNIQYF
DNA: TGTGCCAGCTCACCACCGGGACAGGGGACAAACATTCAGTACTTC

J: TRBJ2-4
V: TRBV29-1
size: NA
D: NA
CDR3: CSVGGAKNIQYF
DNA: TGCAGCGTTGGCGGGGCCAAAAACATTCAGTACTTC

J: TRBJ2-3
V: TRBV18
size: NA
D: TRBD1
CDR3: CASSRTGADTQYF
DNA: TGTGCCAGCTCTCGGACAGGGGCTGATACGCAGTATTTT

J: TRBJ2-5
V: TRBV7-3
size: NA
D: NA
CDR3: CASSLWGAGEPVYF
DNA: TGTGCCAGCAGCTTGTGGGGAGCGGGCGAACCTGTGTACTTC

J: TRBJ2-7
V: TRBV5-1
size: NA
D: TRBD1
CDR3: CASSFLTGGSGEQYF
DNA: TGCGCCAGCAGCTTCTTAACAGGGGGCTCGGGCGAGCAGTACTTC

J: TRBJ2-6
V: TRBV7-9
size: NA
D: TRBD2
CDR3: CASSPGGRYYSGANVLTF
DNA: TGTGCCAGCAGCCCGGGGGGGAGATACTACTCTGGGGCCAACGTCCTGACTTTC